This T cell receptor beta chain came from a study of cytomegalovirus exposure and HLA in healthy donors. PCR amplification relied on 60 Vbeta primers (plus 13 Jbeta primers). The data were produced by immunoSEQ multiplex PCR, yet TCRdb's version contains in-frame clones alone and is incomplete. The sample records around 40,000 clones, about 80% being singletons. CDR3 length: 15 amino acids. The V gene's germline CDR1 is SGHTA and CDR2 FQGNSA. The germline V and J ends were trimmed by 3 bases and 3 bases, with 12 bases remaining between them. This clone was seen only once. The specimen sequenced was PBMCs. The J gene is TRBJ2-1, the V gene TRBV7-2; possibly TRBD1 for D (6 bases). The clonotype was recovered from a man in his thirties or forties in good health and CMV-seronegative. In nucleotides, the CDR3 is TGTGCCAGCAGCTTCGGACTGGGACACTACAATGAGCAGTTCTTC. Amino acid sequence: CASSFGLGHYNEQFF.